The T cell receptor (beta chain) described here comes from a study of blood T cell repertoires in COVID-19 (dated by TCRdb to 2018 to 2021). Describing the broader study: Samples covering the acute and convalescent phases of COVID-19 were provided by collaborators in the United States, Italy and Spain. HLA class I and class II types, where available, came from metadata supplied by the sample provider rather than from assay-based typing. Sample metadata almost always included a de-identified subject ID, COVID-19 status, age in years and sex. The samples were drawn from two sources: the first 160 participants of the ongoing ImmuneRACE study, and approximately 1,300 subjects contributed by 6 global collaborators. The dataset comprised deeply sampled blood TCRbeta repertoires from subjects exposed to, actively infected with, or recovered from COVID-19. The material from the prospective study consisted of cDNA or gDNA derived from T cells, B-cell-depleted T cells, or PBMCs. The repertoires were made available in a free public database intended to serve as a resource for research on the immune response to SARS-CoV-2. Results and caveats for the whole study, not just this receptor: How much clinical and demographic metadata was included differed by source and by participant, and the metadata was provided uncurated.

Collaborating institutions collected whole blood in K2EDTA tubes following their own protocols. For TCRbeta analysis, collaborator samples were shipped as frozen whole blood, as isolated PBMCs, or as DNA extracted from either sample type. The CDR3 sequence holds 14 residues, the cysteine and phenylalanine included. The kept DNA is CDR3 alone, 42 bases in frame from the first base. V gives up 8 bases and J gives up 2 bases, and the segment between their germline ends measures 16 bases. TCRbeta CDR3 regions were amplified from genomic DNA using the immunoSEQ Assay, a bias-controlled multiplex PCR. The paper's data handling went like this. Nucleated cell counts per sample were estimated from amplification of reference gene primers within the assay. To quantify the absolute abundance of each unique TCRbeta CDR3 rearrangement, sequence reads were collapsed and filtered. Productive Simpson clonality was computed per sample as the square root of Simpson's diversity index over productive rearrangements. The source is immuneACCESS, and TCRdb retained only in-frame sequences with V and J called. Part of the clones is not carried over; for the studies checked, unresolved V genes explain less than half of this, and the remainder is unexplained. Clonal size and the V and J genes are those of that table, whereas D and trimming came from the DNA. This sample has about 250,000 clones in its table, and about four fifths of those were observed once. In total, the top ten clones hold around 6% of the sample.

About this clone itself: Its antigen target is currently unknown. Qualities for individual bases were not recorded, and no much larger clone is one base off.

Source material: peripheral blood. The rearrangement combines TRBV23-1 with TRBJ2-7, with TRBD1 tentatively as D gene (5 bases match). TRBV23-1 is an ORF, with its function uncertain. The TCR was taken from a man older than 75 with acute or convalescent COVID-19. The nucleotides read TGCGCCAGCGCGGATATGACAGATCCCTACGAGCAGTACTTC. The encoded protein is CASADMTDPYEQYF.